The rows below give T cell receptor beta chains drawn from one sample of a study of T cell responses to AZD1222 COVID-19 vaccine. Sequenced by immunoSEQ multiplex PCR; TCRdb stores in-frame clones only, minus some. The data show some 190,000 clones, nearly 95% seen once. Source: peripheral blood, taken 28 days after the second AZD1222 dose. Receptors were obtained from an adult who received the AZD1222 COVID-19 vaccine. Each CDR3 is given with its conserved first and last residue.

V gene	J gene	CDR3 protein
TRBV24-1	TRBJ2-3	CATSEVVGGPQYF
TRBV6-6	TRBJ2-6	CASIASGANVLTF
TRBV3-1/TRBV3-2	TRBJ2-5	CASSQVLSGSQETQYF
TRBV28	TRBJ2-1	CASHPSGRNEQFF
TRBV11-3	TRBJ2-1	CASSPGPRGNEQFF
TRBV7-9	TRBJ1-2	CASSLRSGPYGYTF
TRBV18	TRBJ1-4	CASSPGNEKLFF
TRBV27	TRBJ1-6	CASGTGSPPSPLHF
TRBV30	TRBJ2-5	CAWSVPPGETQYF
TRBV7-2	TRBJ1-2	CASSLDTGRSYGYTF
TRBV7-2	TRBJ2-7	CASSLVWEGNEQYF
TRBV7-9	TRBJ1-5	CASSFRGSNQPQHF
TRBV19	TRBJ1-5	CATQDPRRLPVSNQPQHF
TRBV3-1/TRBV3-2	TRBJ2-6	CASSRRDHGANVLTF
TRBV7-9	TRBJ2-3	CASSLGQGGTDTQYF
TRBV30	TRBJ1-6	CAWSGDRDSPLHF
TRBV7-9	TRBJ2-7	CASSATGYEQYF
TRBV10-1	TRBJ2-7	CASSESHEQYF
TRBV3-1/TRBV3-2	TRBJ1-4	CASSQNPGQGTGEKLFF
TRBV27	TRBJ1-2	CASSFIGDPNYGYTF
TRBV28	TRBJ2-1	CASSLTSGSSYNEQFF
TRBV7-3	TRBJ1-2	CASSLGGHGYTF
TRBV9	TRBJ1-1	CASSVWDMNTEAFF
TRBV12-3/TRBV12-4	TRBJ1-6	CASRTGGNSPLHF
TRBV5-4	TRBJ2-7	CASSFGGTYEQYF
TRBV19	TRBJ1-5	CASSIEGQGVQPQHF
TRBV11-2	TRBJ2-3	CASSSGEGLALSTDTQYF
TRBV4-2	TRBJ1-3	CASSQDRASGNTIYF
TRBV7-9	TRBJ2-1	CASSLRSSSYNEQFF
TRBV28	TRBJ1-5	CASSKRQGRQPQHF
TRBV25-1	TRBJ1-3	CASSGAGPGNTIYF
TRBV5-5	TRBJ2-4	CASSTGQGGIKAKNIQYF
TRBV27	TRBJ2-6	CASAPRRPYSGANVLTF
TRBV23-1	TRBJ1-4	CASSQSRAGGKDIEKLFF
TRBV10-2	TRBJ2-7	CASSVQGRSIEQYF
TRBV7-2	TRBJ2-2	CASSTGTFPGGELFF
TRBV13	TRBJ1-5	CASSLGQGTSQPQHF
TRBV5-1	TRBJ1-6	CASSSRQGRYSPLHF
TRBV6-4	TRBJ2-1	CASSREGDWVEQFF
TRBV7-9	TRBJ1-2	CASSFGGGDYGYTF
TRBV24-1	TRBJ1-4	CATPGTHGSNEKLFF
TRBV5-1	TRBJ1-1	CASSPDGQNTEAFF
TRBV7-2	TRBJ1-1	CASSSRMDTEAFF
TRBV6-5	TRBJ1-2	CASSYSLAGRPYTF
TRBV6-6	TRBJ2-7	CASSSRDPYEQYF
TRBV4-3	TRBJ2-1	CASSQELLVGNEQFF
TRBV10-1	TRBJ1-5	CASSEGGNQPQHF
TRBV6-5	TRBJ2-1	CASSYTVAGGEQFF
TRBV3-1/TRBV3-2	TRBJ1-6	CASSPSPGQNSPLHF
TRBV9	TRBJ2-1	CASSVASRDNEQFF
TRBV6-2/TRBV6-3	TRBJ2-1	CASSPFLGQGAFQNEQFF
TRBV14	TRBJ2-3	CASSQERWLADTDTQYF